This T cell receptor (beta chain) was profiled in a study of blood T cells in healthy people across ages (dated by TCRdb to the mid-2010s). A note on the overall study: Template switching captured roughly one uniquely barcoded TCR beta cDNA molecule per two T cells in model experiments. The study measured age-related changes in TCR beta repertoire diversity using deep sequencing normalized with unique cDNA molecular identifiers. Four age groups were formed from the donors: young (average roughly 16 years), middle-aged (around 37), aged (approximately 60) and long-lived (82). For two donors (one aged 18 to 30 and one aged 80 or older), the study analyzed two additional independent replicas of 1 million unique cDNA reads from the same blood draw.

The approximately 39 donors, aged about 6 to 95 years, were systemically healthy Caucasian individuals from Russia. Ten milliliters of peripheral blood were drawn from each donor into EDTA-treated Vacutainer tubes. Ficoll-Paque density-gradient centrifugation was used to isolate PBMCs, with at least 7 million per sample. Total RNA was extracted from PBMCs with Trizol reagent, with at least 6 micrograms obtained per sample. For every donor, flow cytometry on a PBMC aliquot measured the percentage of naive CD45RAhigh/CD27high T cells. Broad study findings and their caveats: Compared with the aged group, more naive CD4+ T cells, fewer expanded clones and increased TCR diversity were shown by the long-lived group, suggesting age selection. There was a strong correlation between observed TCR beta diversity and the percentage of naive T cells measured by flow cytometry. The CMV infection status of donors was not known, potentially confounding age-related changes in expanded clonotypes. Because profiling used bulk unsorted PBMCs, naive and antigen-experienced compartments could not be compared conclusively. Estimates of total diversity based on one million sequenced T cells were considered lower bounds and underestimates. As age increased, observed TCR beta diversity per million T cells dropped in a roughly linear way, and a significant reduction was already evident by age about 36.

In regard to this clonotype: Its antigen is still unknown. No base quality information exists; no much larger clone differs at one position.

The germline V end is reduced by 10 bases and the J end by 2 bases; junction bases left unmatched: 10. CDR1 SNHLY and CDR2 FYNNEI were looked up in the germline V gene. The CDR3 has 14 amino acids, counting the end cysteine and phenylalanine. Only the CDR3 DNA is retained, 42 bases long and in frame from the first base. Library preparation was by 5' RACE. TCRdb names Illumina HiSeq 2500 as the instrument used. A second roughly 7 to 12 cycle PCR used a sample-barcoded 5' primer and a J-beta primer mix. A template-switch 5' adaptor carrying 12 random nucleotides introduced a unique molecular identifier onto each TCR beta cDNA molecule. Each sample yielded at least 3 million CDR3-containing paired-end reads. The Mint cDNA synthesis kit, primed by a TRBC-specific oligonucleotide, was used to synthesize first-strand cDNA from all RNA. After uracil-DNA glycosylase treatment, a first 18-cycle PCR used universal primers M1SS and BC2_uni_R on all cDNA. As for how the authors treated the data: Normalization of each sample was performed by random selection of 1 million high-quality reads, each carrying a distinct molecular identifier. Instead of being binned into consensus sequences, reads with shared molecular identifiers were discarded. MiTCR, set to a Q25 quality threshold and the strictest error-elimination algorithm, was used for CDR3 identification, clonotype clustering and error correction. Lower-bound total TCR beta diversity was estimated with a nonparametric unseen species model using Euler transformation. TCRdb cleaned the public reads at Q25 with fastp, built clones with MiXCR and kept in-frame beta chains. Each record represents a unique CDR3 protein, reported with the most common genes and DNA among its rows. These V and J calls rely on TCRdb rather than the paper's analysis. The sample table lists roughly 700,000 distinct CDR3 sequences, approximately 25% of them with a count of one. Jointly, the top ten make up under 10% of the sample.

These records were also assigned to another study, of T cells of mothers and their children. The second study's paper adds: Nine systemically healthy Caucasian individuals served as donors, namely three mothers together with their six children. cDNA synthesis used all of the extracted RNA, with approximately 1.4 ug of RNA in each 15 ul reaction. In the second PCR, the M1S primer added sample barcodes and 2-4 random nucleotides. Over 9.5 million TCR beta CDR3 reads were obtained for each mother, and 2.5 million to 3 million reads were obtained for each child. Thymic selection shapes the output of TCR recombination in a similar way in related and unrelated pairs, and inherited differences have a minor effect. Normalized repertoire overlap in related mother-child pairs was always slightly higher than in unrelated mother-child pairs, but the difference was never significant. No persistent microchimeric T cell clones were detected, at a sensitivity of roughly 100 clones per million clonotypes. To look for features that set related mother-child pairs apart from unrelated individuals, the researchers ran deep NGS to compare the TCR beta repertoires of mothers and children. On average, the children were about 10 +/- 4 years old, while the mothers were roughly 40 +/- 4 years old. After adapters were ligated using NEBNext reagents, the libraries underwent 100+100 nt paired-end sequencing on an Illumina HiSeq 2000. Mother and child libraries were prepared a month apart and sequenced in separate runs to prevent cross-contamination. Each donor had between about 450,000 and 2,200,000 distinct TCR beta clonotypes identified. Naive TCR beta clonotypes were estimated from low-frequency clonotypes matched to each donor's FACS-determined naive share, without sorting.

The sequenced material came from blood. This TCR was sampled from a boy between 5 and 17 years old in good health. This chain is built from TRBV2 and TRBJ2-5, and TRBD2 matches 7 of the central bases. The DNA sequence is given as TGTGCCATCCCTGGGGCTAGCGGACAAGAGACCCAGTACTTC. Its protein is CAIPGASGQETQYF.